This T cell receptor (beta chain) emerged from a study of blood T cell repertoires in COVID-19. Background on the study: Spain, Italy and the United States supplied samples that represented acute and convalescent COVID-19. PBMCs, B-cell-depleted T cells, or T cells provided the cDNA or gDNA that made up the material.

Authors' analysis steps: Reference gene primer amplification in the assay estimated nucleated cell counts. Some clones are missing from TCRdb's copy, which holds only in-frame ones; the method was immunoSEQ multiplex PCR. The DNA was the basis for D and trimming; V, J and clone size are from that table. The sample records under 250,000 clones, about 85% being singletons. Germline loops: CDR1 SGHRS, CDR2 YFSETQ. The length of the CDR3 is 16 residues. The J segment lost 2 bases and the V segment lost 3 bases, leaving 9 bases of the junction unmatched. This clonotype originated in a man in his late teens or twenties with active or convalescent COVID-19. Sequenced material: peripheral blood. The chain joins TRBV5-1 to TRBJ1-1, with 8 bases lining up with TRBD1. CDR3 region: CASSSFRTGLNTEAFF. CDR3 DNA sequence: TGCGCCAGCAGCTCCTTCCGGACAGGGCTAAACACTGAAGCTTTCTTT.